The 2 T cell receptor beta chains below all came from one sample that was sequenced in a study of blood T cell repertoires in COVID-19 (TCRdb year 2020). Libraries were built with the immunoSEQ multiplex PCR assay. TCRdb took over this immuneACCESS table, retaining in-frame rearrangements with V and J assigned. Such tables are incomplete; in checked studies, under half of the missing clones stem from an unresolved V gene, and the remainder is unexplained. In all, the sample holds around 70,000 clones, and roughly 80% of those were seen once. The ten largest clones take up 4.8% of the sample. Sequenced sample: peripheral blood. The receptors stem from an elderly woman with active or convalescent COVID-19.

The rearrangement joins TRBV18 to TRBJ1-1; TRBD1 agrees at 11 bases. With V trimmed by 1 base and J by 4 bases, 8 bases remained unmatched. This CDR3 spans 17 amino acids. Looked up from germline, CDR1 is KGHSH and CDR2 is LQKENI. The CDR3 sequence is CASSPLGQGAVSTEAFF. The CDR3 nucleotides read TGTGCCAGCTCACCACTCGGACAGGGGGCTGTGAGCACTGAAGCTTTCTTT.

This clone has only one observation. This chain links TRBV28 with TRBJ1-6; the D gene is possibly TRBD1 (5 bases). CDR1 MDHEN and CDR2 SYDVKM come from the germline V gene. V lost 8 bases and J 5 bases, leaving 16 bases between the germline ends. The CDR3 runs to 15 residues. CDR3 residues: CASRGLWGDNSPLHF. CDR3 in DNA: TGTGCCAGCCGCGGTCTCTGGGGCGATAATTCACCCCTCCACTTT.